This T cell receptor (beta chain) was sequenced during a study of cytomegalovirus exposure and HLA in healthy donors. Samples came from healthy bone marrow donors. The study sampled nominally healthy donors, though unrecorded immune exposures were likely. Points from the study as a whole: The number of N-insertions in an Asian-associated ancestry cluster was reportedly below the 666-donor mean in a later analysis.

The PCR had 60 Vbeta and 13 Jbeta primers. Produced via immunoSEQ multiplex PCR; TCRdb's table is partial and in-frame only. Of approximately 210,000 clones listed, around 81% were seen once; the top ten hold about 1.8%. Worth noting for this clone: Its antigen is unknown.

Sequencing was performed on PBMCs. The TCR originated in a man aged 18-30 years in good health and CMV-seronegative.

The CDR3 here is CASSRGGRVSYEQYF. CDR3 coding DNA: TGTGCCAGCAGTCGGGGCGGGAGAGTGTCCTACGAGCAGTACTTC. The V call is TRBV27, the J call TRBJ2-7; 7 positions agree with TRBD2. The J segment lost 1 base and the V segment lost 5 bases, leaving 8 bases of the junction unmatched. From germline, CDR1 is MNHEY and CDR2 SMNVEV (reference sequence). There are 15 residues in the CDR3.